This T cell receptor beta chain was found in a study of cytomegalovirus exposure and HLA in healthy donors. Study-level findings and limits: Later analysis found that TCR beta chains associated with HLA were more clonally expanded than other, equally common chains.

This CDR3 is built from 11 residues. Germline values: CDR1 MNHNY, CDR2 SVGAGI (reference sequence). Primers included in the PCR were 60 Vbeta and 13 Jbeta primers. Libraries were prepared by immunoSEQ multiplex PCR; TCRdb keeps only in-frame clonotypes and omits some of them. The sample records 200,000 to 250,000 clones, over 70% being singletons. As for this clone: As yet, its antigen is unknown.

This receptor was obtained from a boy between 2 and 15 years old in good health and CMV-seronegative. The chain carries TRBV6-6 and TRBJ1-4, with a weak D call TRBD1 (5 bases). The J call may be incorrect, as the DNA end agrees better with TRBJ2-2. The specimen sequenced was PBMCs. The CDR3 DNA is TGTGCCAGCAGCCGGACAGGGGAGCTGTTTTTT. Translated, it gives CASSRTGELFF.